The 18 T cell receptor beta chains given below trace back to one sample, sequenced in a study of graft-versus-host responses after intestinal transplantation. Profiled with immunoSEQ multiplex PCR; TCRdb holds only in-frame clones, not every one. The repertoire holds 15,000 to 20,000 clones, with 80% to 90% as singletons. The starting material was PBMCs, obtained roughly 110 days after intestinal transplant. Receptor source: a human patient who received an intestinal transplant, so some T cells may come from the graft donor.

As for this clone: Other DNA sequences from this sample encode an identical CDR3 as well. The DNA of the CDR3 is TGTGCCAGCAGCTTACGGGGGGCGGGGGCGAGGACTGAAGCTTTCTTT. It specifies CASSLRGAGARTEAFF. The V gene is TRBV7-6, the J gene TRBJ1-1; the D gene is possibly TRBD1 (6 bases). The length of the CDR3 is 16 residues. CDR1 and CDR2 (germline): SGHVS, FNYEAQ. The V end lost 2 bases, the J end lost 5 bases, and 18 bases lay between the germline ends.

The DNA of the CDR3 is TGTGCCAGCAGTTACTCCCGGGCCGGAGGTGAAGCTTTCTTT. Translation gives CASSYSRAGGEAFF. The rearrangement joins TRBV6-5 to TRBJ1-1; D not resolved. Germline-derived CDR1 and CDR2 are MNHEY and SVGAGI. Deletions cut 0 bases from V and 7 bases from J, with 12 bases between. The CDR3 runs 14 residues.

The chain is built from TRBV7-9 and TRBJ2-2, with 9 bases lining up with TRBD1. The germline V gene has CDR1 SEHNR and CDR2 FQNEAQ (reference sequence). This CDR3 spans 17 amino acids. V was pared by 4 bases and J by 0 bases, with 6 bases of the junction left unmatched. CDR3 coding DNA: TGTGCCAGCAGCTCCAATAGACAGGGGGCGAACACCGGGGAGCTGTTTTTT. It is translated as CASSSNRQGANTGELFF.

V usage is TRBV12-5 and J usage is TRBJ2-3, with 9 nucleotides matching TRBD1. V shed 5 bases, J shed 3 bases, and the junction held 6 bases outside the gene matches. The germline CDR1 and CDR2 sequences are LGHNT and FRNRAP. The CDR3 has 15 residues. The CDR3 region is CASGHRQGGTDTQYF. CDR3 DNA: TGTGCTAGTGGTCACCGACAGGGGGGTACAGATACGCAGTATTTT.

The V gene is TRBV5-1, the J gene TRBJ2-7; D is tentatively TRBD1 or TRBD2 (5 bases each). The CDR3 extends over 15 amino acids. Between the trimmed V and J ends, which lost 2 bases and 4 bases, there was a span of 16 bases. Germline CDR1 SGHRS, CDR2 YFSETQ. Here the CDR3 DNA reads TGCGCCAGCAGCTTCCGGGACGCAGGCGTTTACGAGCAGTACTTC. Its translation is CASSFRDAGVYEQYF.

J is TRBJ2-3 and V is TRBV28; D not certain. This CDR3 spans 12 amino acids. Germline CDR1 is MDHEN and CDR2 is SYDVKM. Trimming took 4 bases from V and 6 from J, leaving 8 bases between them. CDR3 loop: CASSSPMDTQYF. The CDR3 DNA is TGTGCCAGCAGTTCCCCTATGGATACGCAGTATTTT.

The CDR3 loop reads CASSGGTGDYEQYF. The CDR3 nucleotides are TGTGCCAGCAGCGGGGGGACAGGGGACTACGAGCAGTACTTC. The chain carries TRBV9 and TRBJ2-7, with 10 bases matching TRBD1. The germline V gene has CDR1 SGDLS and CDR2 YYNGEE. Trimming cost V 3 bases and J 3 bases; bases outside gene matches: 3. The length of the CDR3 is 14 residues.

This chain uses TRBV19 with TRBJ2-1; TRBD2 is a possible D gene (6 bases). The V and J ends lost 2 bases and 6 bases respectively, with 8 bases between them. The germline gives CDR1 LNHDA, CDR2 SQIVND (reference sequence). The length of the CDR3 is 13 residues. The CDR3 bases are TGTGCCAGTAGTATAAAACTAGCCAATGAGCAGTTCTTC. It encodes CASSIKLANEQFF.

This rearrangement joins TRBV6-5 to TRBJ1-2, with D unclear. The length of the CDR3 is 13 residues. V shed 2 bases and J shed 4 bases, with 8 bases lying between them. CDR1 and CDR2 from the germline V gene are MNHEY and SVGAGI. The CDR3 nucleotides read TGTGCCAGCAGTTACGCTGGGCCCTATGGCTACACCTTC. Its translation is CASSYAGPYGYTF.

The chain has TRBV7-2 and TRBJ2-7; 8 bases align to TRBD2. Germline V lookup: CDR1 SGHTA, CDR2 FQGNSA. V lost 0 bases to trimming and J lost 2 bases; unmatched junction nucleotides: 3. The CDR3 loop spans 15 amino acids. As DNA, the CDR3 is TGTGCCAGCAGCTTAGCTAGCGGGGTGACCTACGAGCAGTACTTC. This translates into CASSLASGVTYEQYF. Full variable domain (rest looked up from reference TRBV7-2 and TRBJ2-7): GAGVSQSPSNKVTEKGKDVELRCDPISGHTALYWYRQSLGQGLEFLIYFQGNSAPDKSGLPSDRFSAERTGGSVSTLTIQRTQQEDSAVYLCASSLASGVTYEQYFGPGTRLTVT.

The V and J genes are TRBV7-2 and TRBJ1-6, with D tentatively TRBD1 (6 bases). Trimming stripped 1 base from V and 5 bases from J, with 15 bases between. CDR3 length equals 17 residues. CDR1 is SGHTA, CDR2 FQGNSA, per germline. The CDR3 here is CASSLGAGDANNSPLHF. The CDR3, as DNA: TGTGCCAGCAGCTTAGGTGCAGGGGATGCGAATAATTCACCCCTCCACTTT.

J is TRBJ1-4 and V is TRBV7-9; perhaps TRBD1 as D (5 bases). The CDR3 is 15 amino acids. Deletions cut 5 bases from V and 0 bases from J, with 10 bases between. The germline V gene encodes CDR1 SEHNR and CDR2 FQNEAQ (reference sequence). In DNA form, the CDR3 reads TGTGCCAGCAGCCCCCCGACAGCAACTAATGAAAAACTGTTTTTT. It specifies CASSPPTATNEKLFF. Full variable domain (remainder filled in from reference TRBV7-9 and TRBJ1-4): DTGVSQNPRHKITKRGQNVTFRCDPISEHNRLYWYRQTLGQGPEFLTYFQNEAQLEKSRLLSDRFSAERPKGSFSTLEIQRTEQGDSAMYLCASSPPTATNEKLFFGSGTQLSVL.

The CDR3 region is CASSTQTLANYGYTF. In DNA form, the CDR3 reads TGTGCCAGCAGCACCCAGACGTTAGCTAACTATGGCTACACCTTC. This chain connects TRBV9 to TRBJ1-2, with D hard to call. CDR1 is SGDLS, CDR2 YYNGEE, per germline. The V and J ends lost 4 bases and 0 bases respectively, with 13 bases between them. CDR3 length: 15 amino acids.

The chain employs TRBV11-3 and TRBJ2-7, with D unresolved. V shed 2 bases and J shed 0 bases, with 2 bases lying between them. Germline V CDR1 and CDR2: SGHNT, YENEEA. CDR3 length: 12 amino acids. DNA for the CDR3: TGTGCCAGCAGCTTATTCTCCTACGAGCAGTACTTC. Its translation is CASSLFSYEQYF.

The J gene is TRBJ1-5, the V gene TRBV28, with 8 bases identical to TRBD1. CDR3 length: 17 amino acids. V trimming: 1 base; J trimming: 0 bases; junction bases outside the gene matches: 5. The germline V gene has CDR1 MDHEN and CDR2 SYDVKM. CDR3 amino acids: CASSLLGQVYSNQPQHF. The CDR3, as DNA: TGTGCCAGCAGTTTATTGGGACAGGTGTATAGCAATCAGCCCCAGCATTTT.

The genes are TRBV14 and TRBJ2-2; 10 nucleotides match TRBD2. V was clipped by 2 bases and J by 5 bases; unmatched bases: 8. The CDR3 contains 17 residues. Germline CDR1 and CDR2: SGHDN and FVKESK. The CDR3 here is CASSQLAGAPETGELFF. The CDR3 nucleotides read TGTGCCAGCAGCCAACTAGCGGGAGCCCCGGAGACCGGGGAGCTGTTTTTT.

This chain joins TRBV5-1 and TRBJ2-5; D gene unclear. The V gene's germline CDR1 is SGHRS and CDR2 YFSETQ. Trimming removed 0 bases from V and 3 bases from J, with 9 bases in between. The CDR3 has 14 amino acids. The CDR3 protein is CASSLEGAKETQYF. In nucleotides, the CDR3 is TGCGCCAGCAGCTTGGAAGGAGCCAAAGAGACCCAGTACTTC.

The chain uses TRBV27 and TRBJ2-1, with D possibly being TRBD2 (6 bases). V was clipped by 3 bases and J by 0 bases, with 12 bases between them. CDR3 length: 16 residues. Looked up from germline, CDR1 is MNHEY and CDR2 is SMNVEV (reference sequence). CDR3 amino acids: CASSLSIAASYNEQFF. The DNA for the CDR3 is TGTGCCAGCAGTTTGTCGATAGCGGCCTCCTACAATGAGCAGTTCTTC.